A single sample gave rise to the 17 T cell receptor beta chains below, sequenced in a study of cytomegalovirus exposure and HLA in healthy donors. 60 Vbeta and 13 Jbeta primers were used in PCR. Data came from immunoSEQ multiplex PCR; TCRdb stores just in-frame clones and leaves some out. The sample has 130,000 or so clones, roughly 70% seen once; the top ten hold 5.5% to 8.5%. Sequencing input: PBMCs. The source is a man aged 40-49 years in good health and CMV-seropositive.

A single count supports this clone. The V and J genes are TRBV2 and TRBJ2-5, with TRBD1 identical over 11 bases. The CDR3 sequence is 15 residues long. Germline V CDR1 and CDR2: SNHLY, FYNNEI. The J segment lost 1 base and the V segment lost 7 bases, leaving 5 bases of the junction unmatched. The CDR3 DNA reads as TGTGCCAGCAAAGGACAGGGGGCGCCCCAAGAGACCCAGTACTTC. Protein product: CASKGQGAPQETQYF.

CDR3 residues: CASSVEQYTGELFF. The CDR3 nucleotides read TGTGCCAGCAGTGTGGAACAGTACACCGGGGAGCTGTTTTTT. The chain recombines TRBV6-4 with TRBJ2-2; D is ambiguous. V was clipped by 4 bases and J by 3 bases, with 9 bases between them. The germline V gene encodes CDR1 MRHNA and CDR2 SNTAGT. CDR3 length equals 14 residues.

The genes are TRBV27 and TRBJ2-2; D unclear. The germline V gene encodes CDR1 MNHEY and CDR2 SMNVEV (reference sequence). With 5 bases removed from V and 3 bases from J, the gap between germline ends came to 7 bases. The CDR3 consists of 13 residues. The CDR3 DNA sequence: TGTGCCAGCAGTCAAGCTTACACCGGGGAGCTGTTTTTT. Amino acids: CASSQAYTGELFF.

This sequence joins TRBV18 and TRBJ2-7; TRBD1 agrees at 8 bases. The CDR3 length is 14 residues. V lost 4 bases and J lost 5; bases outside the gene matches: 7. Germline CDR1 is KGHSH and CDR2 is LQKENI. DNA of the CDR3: TGTGCCAGCTCACTCCAGGGGGCACAGGACGAGCAGTACTTC. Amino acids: CASSLQGAQDEQYF.

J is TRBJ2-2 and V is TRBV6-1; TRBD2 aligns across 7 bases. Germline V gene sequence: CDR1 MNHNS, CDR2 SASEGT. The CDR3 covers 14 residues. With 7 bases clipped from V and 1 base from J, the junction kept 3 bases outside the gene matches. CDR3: CASISSGNTGELFF. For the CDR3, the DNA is TGTGCCAGCATTTCTAGCGGGAACACCGGGGAGCTGTTTTTT.

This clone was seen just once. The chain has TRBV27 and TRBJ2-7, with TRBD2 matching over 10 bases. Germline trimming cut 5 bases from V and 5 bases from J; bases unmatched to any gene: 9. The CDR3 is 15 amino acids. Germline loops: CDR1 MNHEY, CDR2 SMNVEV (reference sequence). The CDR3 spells CASSRSSGRVDEQYF. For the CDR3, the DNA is TGTGCCAGCAGTCGCTCTAGCGGGAGAGTGGACGAGCAGTACTTC.

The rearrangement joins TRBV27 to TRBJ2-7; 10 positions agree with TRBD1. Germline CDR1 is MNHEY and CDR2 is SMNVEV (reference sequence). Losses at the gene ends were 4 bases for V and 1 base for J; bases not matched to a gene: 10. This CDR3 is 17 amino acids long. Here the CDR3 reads CASSSNYGQGVSYEQYF. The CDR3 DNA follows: TGTGCCAGCAGTTCAAACTACGGACAGGGGGTATCCTACGAGCAGTACTTC.

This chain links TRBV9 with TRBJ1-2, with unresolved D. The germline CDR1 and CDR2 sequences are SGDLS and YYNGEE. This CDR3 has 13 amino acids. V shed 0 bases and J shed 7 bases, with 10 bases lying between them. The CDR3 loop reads CASSVETDGGYTF. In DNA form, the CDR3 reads TGTGCCAGCAGCGTAGAAACAGACGGTGGCTACACCTTC.

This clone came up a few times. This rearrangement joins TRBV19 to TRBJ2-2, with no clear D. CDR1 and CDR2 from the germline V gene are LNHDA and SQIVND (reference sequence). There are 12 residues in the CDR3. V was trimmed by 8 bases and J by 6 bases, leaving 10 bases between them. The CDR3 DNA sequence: TGTGCCAGTGGAGTCGGGTCCGGGGAGCTGTTTTTT. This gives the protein CASGVGSGELFF.

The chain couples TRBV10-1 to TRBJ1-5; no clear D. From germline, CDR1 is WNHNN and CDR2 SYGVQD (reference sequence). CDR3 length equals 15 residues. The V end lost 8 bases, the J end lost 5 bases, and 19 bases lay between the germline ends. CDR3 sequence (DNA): TGCGCCAGCCCCAAGGAGCCCAGATATTATCAGCCCCAGCATTTT. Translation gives CASPKEPRYYQPQHF.

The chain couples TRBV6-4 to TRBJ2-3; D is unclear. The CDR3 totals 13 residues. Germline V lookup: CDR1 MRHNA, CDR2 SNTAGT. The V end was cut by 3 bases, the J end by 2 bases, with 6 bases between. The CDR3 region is CASSEGSTDTQYF. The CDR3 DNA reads TGTGCCAGCAGTGAGGGCTCCACAGATACGCAGTATTTT.

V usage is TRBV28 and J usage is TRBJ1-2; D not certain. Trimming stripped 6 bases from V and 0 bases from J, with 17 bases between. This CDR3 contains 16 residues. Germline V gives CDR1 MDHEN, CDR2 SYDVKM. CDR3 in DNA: TGTGCCAGCAGCCTTAATTATCGACACACTAACTATGGCTACACCTTC. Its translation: CASSLNYRHTNYGYTF.

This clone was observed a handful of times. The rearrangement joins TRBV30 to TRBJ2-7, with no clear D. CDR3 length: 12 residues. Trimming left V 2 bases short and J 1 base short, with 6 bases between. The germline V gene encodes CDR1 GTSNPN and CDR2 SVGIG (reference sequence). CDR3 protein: CAWSRESYEQYF. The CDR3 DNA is TGTGCCTGGAGTAGAGAGTCCTACGAGCAGTACTTC.

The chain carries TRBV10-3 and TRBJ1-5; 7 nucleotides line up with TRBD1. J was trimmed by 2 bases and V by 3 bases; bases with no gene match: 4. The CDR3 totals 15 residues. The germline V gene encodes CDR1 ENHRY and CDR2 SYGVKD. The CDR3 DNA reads TGTGCCATCAGTGAAGGGGGCGCGGGCAATCAGCCCCAGCATTTT. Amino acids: CAISEGGAGNQPQHF.

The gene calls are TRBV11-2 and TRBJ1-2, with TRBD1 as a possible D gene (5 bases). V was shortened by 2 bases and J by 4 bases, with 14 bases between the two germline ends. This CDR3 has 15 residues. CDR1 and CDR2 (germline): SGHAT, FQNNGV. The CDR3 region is CASSLSGGIGYGYTF. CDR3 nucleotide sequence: TGTGCCAGCAGCTTATCCGGGGGGATAGGCTATGGCTACACCTTC.

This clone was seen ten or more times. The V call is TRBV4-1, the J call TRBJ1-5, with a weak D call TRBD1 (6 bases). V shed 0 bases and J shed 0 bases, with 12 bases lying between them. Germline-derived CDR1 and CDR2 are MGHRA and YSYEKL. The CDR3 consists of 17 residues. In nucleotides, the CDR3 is TGCGCCAGCAGCCAAGAGTCGGGGGGCTTTAGCAATCAGCCCCAGCATTTT. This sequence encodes CASSQESGGFSNQPQHF.

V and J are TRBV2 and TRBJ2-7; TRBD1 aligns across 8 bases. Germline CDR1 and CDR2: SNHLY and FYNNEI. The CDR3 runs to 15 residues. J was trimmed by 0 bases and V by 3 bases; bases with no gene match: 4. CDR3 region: CASSEGQESSYEQYF. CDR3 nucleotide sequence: TGTGCCAGCAGTGAGGGACAGGAGAGCTCCTACGAGCAGTACTTC. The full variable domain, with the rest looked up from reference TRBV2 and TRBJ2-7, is EPEVTQTPSHQVTQMGQEVILRCVPISNHLYFYWYRQILGQKVEFLVSFYNNEISEKSEIFDDQFSVERPDGSNFTLKIRSTKLEDSAMYFCASSEGQESSYEQYFGPGTRLTVT.